This T cell receptor beta chain stems from a study of T cell responses to AZD1222 COVID-19 vaccine. General study results and limits: Reports indicate that nearly half of spike-specific TCRs are directed at unmutated variant regions. Clonal diversity was possibly underestimated, and white British individuals and females predominated among donors.

As for this clone: Its antigen remains unidentified.

The protocol was immunoSEQ multiplex PCR, while the TCRdb copy is restricted to in-frame clones and leaves out a portion. Of 140,000 to 150,000 clones in the sample, around 93% were seen once. V gave up 5 bases and J gave up 6 bases; unmatched junction bases: 4. Germline V gene data show CDR1 as LNHDA and CDR2 as SQIVND (reference sequence). The CDR3 is 14 amino acids. Sample: peripheral blood, taken on day 0 of AZD1222 vaccination. The clonotype originates from an adult in good health. The chain uses TRBV19 and TRBJ1-5, with 10 bases identical to TRBD1. CDR3 region: CASSRQGAGQPQHF. Here the CDR3 DNA reads TGTGCCAGTAGTCGACAGGGGGCAGGTCAGCCCCAGCATTTT.